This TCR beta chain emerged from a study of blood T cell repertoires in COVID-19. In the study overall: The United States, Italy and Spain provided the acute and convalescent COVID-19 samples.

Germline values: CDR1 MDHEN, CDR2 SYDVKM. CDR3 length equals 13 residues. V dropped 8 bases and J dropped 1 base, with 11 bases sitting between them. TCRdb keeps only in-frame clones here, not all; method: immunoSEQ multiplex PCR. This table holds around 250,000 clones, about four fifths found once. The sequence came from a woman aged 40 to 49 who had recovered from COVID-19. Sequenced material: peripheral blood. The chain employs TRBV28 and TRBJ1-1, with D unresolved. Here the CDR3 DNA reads TGTGCCAGCGTTTCCGTTAGGAACACTGAAGCTTTCTTT. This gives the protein CASVSVRNTEAFF.